This T cell receptor (beta chain) was sequenced during a study of blood T cell repertoires in COVID-19. At the level of the study: Material from acute and convalescent COVID-19 was sourced from the United States, Italy and Spain. From T cells, B-cell-depleted T cells, or PBMCs came the material, which was cDNA or gDNA.

TCRdb's copy holds only in-frame clones and misses some; the assay was immunoSEQ multiplex PCR. This table holds about 200,000 clones, around nine tenths found once. Trimming pared 4 bases from V and 2 bases from J, leaving 12 bases between. The CDR3 is 14 residues long. Germline assignment: CDR1 LGHDT and CDR2 YNNKEL (reference sequence). The TCR was taken from a man in his fifties or sixties who had recovered from COVID-19. The specimen was peripheral blood. The gene calls are TRBV3-1 (or the pseudogene TRBV3-2) and TRBJ2-7, with D possibly TRBD1 on 5 matching bases. CDR3 amino acids: CASSPGHRTYEQYF. The CDR3 DNA is TGTGCCAGCAGCCCCGGTCACAGGACCTACGAGCAGTACTTC.